The T cell receptor (beta chain) described here comes from a study of cytomegalovirus exposure and HLA in healthy donors (TCRdb year 2017). The study in broad terms: In an earlier analysis of about 560 of the donors, roughly 300 Gb of sequence data and 95 million to 130 million unique TCR beta sequences from 150 million to 200 million T cells were reported. About 280 gigabases of sequencing data and around 88 million unique TCR sequences made up an early release that covered fewer than 650 HLA-typed donors. Of the 350 to 450 genotyped donors, roughly 80% fell in the genetic ancestry cluster associated with self-reported Caucasian donors. The study was designed to test whether signatures of past pathogen exposure could be identified by cataloging public T cell receptors. Using immunosequencing, the study profiled T cell repertoires from 640 or so subjects and related those repertoires to cytomegalovirus serostatus. Besides the first cohort of 666 subjects, a separate validation cohort made up of 120 different subjects was used. To predict cytomegalovirus infection status, the study brought together high-throughput TCR immunosequencing, statistical association of individual TCRs with disease status, and machine learning. A later analysis re-analyzed previously published TCR beta repertoires from about 730 donors and added high-resolution HLA genotyping to study TCR occurrence patterns. Rather than using new phenotypic data, the later analysis identified candidate immune exposures from TCR beta sequences and from how often those sequences occurred across donors. An earlier analysis of about 600 of the donors used high-throughput TCR beta sequencing to judge whether each TCR beta V gene segment behaved as functional or pseudogenic. Donor age, sex, ethnicity and CMV serostatus were compiled together with the repertoire data. A later genetic analysis took genome-wide SNP genotypes for about 65% of the 666 donors and used that subset as a discovery cohort. All discovery cohort repertoires had been generated on a single sequencing platform. Class I and class II HLA loci were covered by the typing at four-digit resolution. The number of typed donors differed by locus: about 620-640 for A, B, C, DRB1 and DQB1; some 500 for DQA1; over 600 for DPA1; and around 470 for DPB1. Because of strong linkage in the cohort, roughly five DR-DQ haplotypes were treated as single units for association and clustering. Among some 410 genotyped donors of the cohort, an average of roughly 230,000 unique TCR beta nucleotide sequences was sequenced per donor, of which 15% to 20% were non-productive. General conclusions and limits of the study: The study listed 150 to 200 TCR beta chains as associated with cytomegalovirus. Because HLA typing was missing for some donors at each locus, association tests included only the typed subset. In an earlier analysis of 587 of the donors, most TCR beta V segments appeared in productive rearrangements about 90% or about 30% of the time, broadly matching IMGT annotations. When HLA alleles, especially DR and DQ, strongly co-occurred, attributing TCR associations to individual alleles was difficult. In a later analysis, the rate of TCR association differed among HLA loci, with DRB1 alleles having the most associated TCRs and HLA-C alleles having the fewest. The earlier analysis of approximately 590 of the donors excluded some 15 rarely observed V segments, including chromosome 9 orphons, because counts were too low. According to a later genetic analysis, donors in an Asian-associated ancestry cluster had fewer N-insertions in productive TCRs than the approximately 710-donor mean. Most TCR sequences were seen in very few donors, while some public TCRs were found in many individuals. In vitro tests confirmed that three of the cytomegalovirus-associated TCR beta chains recognize cytomegalovirus antigens. Because the 87-base-pair reads could not distinguish some IMGT-functional V segments, including TRBV6-2 and TRBV6-3, those segments were excluded. Linkage disequilibrium might explain the correlated functional status among segregating V segments, but an unknown experimental factor could not be excluded. A later analysis found that HLA-associated TCR beta chains were more clonally expanded and had lower generation probabilities than equally common non-associated chains. The cohort was sequenced for TCR beta chains only, and without alpha or paired-chain data the features that could be detected were limited. Specific HLA alleles were associated with over 15,000 TCR beta sequences at a false discovery rate of 0.05 in a later analysis. Presence/absence analyses assumed roughly uniform sequencing depth across donors, an assumption that may not hold. A cluster of highly shared sequence variants was judged likely to be a technical artifact of the sequencing pipeline. Several of the top co-occurrence clusters appeared to be linked to parvovirus B19, influenza, CMV and Epstein-Barr virus, according to a later analysis. A later analysis found that most CMV-associated TCR beta chains appeared HLA-restricted, with HLA associations seemingly driven largely by CMV exposure. V-gene and J-gene trimming of TCR beta chains was associated with a missense DCLRE1C variant in a later genetic analysis, and the association was replicated in an independent cohort. The authors suggested that the approach could potentially be generalized to other disease states and immunological phenotypes. A further reported finding was that TCR beta sequences accurately predicted the HLA-A and HLA-B alleles for most subjects in the first cohort. Immune exposure information for the cohort was limited to CMV serostatus. Cytomegalovirus status was reported to be diagnosed by the classifier with high specificity and sensitivity in both the original and validation cohorts.

The method behind the library was the immunoSEQ multiplex PCR assay. The multiplex PCR relied on a mix of 60 forward primers for TCR Vbeta segments and 13 reverse primers for TCR Jbeta segments. The CDR3 region of rearranged TCR beta genes was amplified from genomic DNA by a multiplex PCR assay. The amplified TCR beta libraries were sequenced on the Illumina HiSeq System as 87-base-pair reads. As for how the authors treated the data: In a later analysis, tens of millions of unique TCR beta chains were counted across the roughly 610 repertoires, and roughly 11 million of these chains were shared by at least two donors. Raw reads were error-corrected and collapsed into unique sequences with a nearest-neighbor algorithm that merged closely related sequences to remove PCR and sequencing errors. Alignment of CDR3 sequences to IMGT reference sequences was used to assign V, D and J gene segments. For a sequence to be retained, a match of at least six nucleotides to both a V gene segment and a J gene segment was required. A rearrangement was called productive if the CDR3 had no stop codons and remained in frame with V and J, and every other rearrangement was called non-productive. CDR3 was defined by IMGT convention, running from the second conserved V-encoded cysteine to the conserved J-encoded phenylalanine. The earlier analysis of fewer than 700 of the donors excluded sequences that lacked an unambiguous match to a single V gene segment. In an earlier analysis of roughly 600 of the donors, a V segment was called functional when productive rearrangements were above 56.7%, and segregating when the standard deviation between donors exceeded 5%. To diagnose cytomegalovirus status from the catalog of TCR beta chain sequences, a statistical classification framework was built. In a later analysis, TCR nucleotide sequences were compared against IMGT/GENE-DB human TR gene sequences so that V and J genes could be assigned. A later analysis assigned CDR3 sequences and most-parsimonious VDJ recombination scenarios with the TCRdist pipeline. In a later analysis, each TCR beta chain was defined by its CDR3 amino acid sequence together with its V-gene family, and reads lacking a unique V-gene family were excluded. As a way to deal with suspected cross-contamination and a sequencing artifact, a later analysis dropped more than 500 nucleotide sequences that were highly shared and had low generation probability. In a later analysis, a clonal expansion index was calculated for each public chain from normalized within-repertoire ranks of inferred template counts. Generation probabilities in a later analysis came from a VDJ recombination model fitted to out-of-frame rearrangements, and those results were checked against IGoR. In a later analysis, hypergeometric tests were used to score TCR-TCR, TCR-HLA and TCR-CMV co-occurrence, with a repertoire-size bias correction applied to TCR pairs. False discovery rates were estimated in a later analysis by permuting HLA or CMV assignments 20 times. In a later analysis, co-occurring TCRs were grouped using DBSCAN, and TCRdist sequence similarity was added for clustering within HLA-allele-positive subsets. Repertoires with fewer than 30,000 or more than 120,000 public chains, plus five repertoires with anomalous nucleotide sharing, were excluded from co-occurrence clustering. TCRdb took this table from immuneACCESS and kept in-frame rearrangements with V and J called. Such tables lack part of the clones; where checked against another copy, unresolved V genes explain under half of the gap, and the rest is unexplained. That table is the source of V, J and clone size, and D and trimming were worked out from the DNA. The sample table holds roughly 180,000 clones, of which roughly 80% were seen once. The ten largest account for 0.75% to 0.9% of the sample.

A note on this clone: It has no known antigen specificity. Base qualities were left out, and no much larger clone turns up one base away.

Taken from cysteine to phenylalanine, the CDR3 has 17 residues. Left in the record is the CDR3 DNA by itself, 51 bases read in frame from the first base. V drops 5 bases and J drops 7 bases, leaving 23 bases in between. From a lookup of the germline V gene, CDR1 and CDR2 are MDHEN and SYDVKM. In total, over 600 healthy bone marrow donors made up the cohort. At the time of sampling, every cohort member was nominally healthy, though immune exposures that went unrecorded were likely present. The donor tested CMV seronegative, placing the donor among the roughly 350 seronegative members of the cohort. Every donor gave a peripheral blood sample, and the peripheral blood mononuclear cells from that sample were used for TCR beta sequencing. The Qiagen DNeasy Blood Extraction Kit was used to extract genomic DNA from the blood cell samples.

This TCR came from a woman aged 18-30 years in good health and CMV-seronegative. This sequence uses TRBV28 and TRBJ1-4, with a weak D call of TRBD1 (6 bases match). Sequencing was carried out using PBMCs. This receptor carries the CDR3 CASSPYPRGRGGEKLFF. The DNA reads TGTGCCAGCAGTCCATACCCTCGGGGGAGGGGGGGTGAAAAACTGTTTTTT.